These 19 T cell receptor beta chains were all obtained from the same sample, sequenced in a study of blood T cell repertoires in COVID-19. Profiled with immunoSEQ multiplex PCR; TCRdb holds only in-frame clones, not every one. This table holds around 150,000 clones, 76% found once. The sample comprised peripheral blood. The origin of the receptors is a woman older than 75 with active or convalescent COVID-19.

The chain carries TRBV5-4 and TRBJ1-2, with TRBD1 matching 10 bases. V shed 4 bases and J 4 bases; nucleotides not matched to a gene: 13. Germline V gene data show CDR1 as SGHNT and CDR2 as YYREEE (reference sequence). This CDR3 comprises 17 residues. The CDR3 spells CASSPGQGRQRGYGYTF. In DNA, the CDR3 is TGTGCCAGCAGCCCGGGACAGGGGAGGCAAAGAGGCTATGGCTACACCTTC.

In its sample, this clone was seen a few times. The chain uses TRBV13 and TRBJ2-5; 7 positions agree with TRBD2. Per germline, CDR1 PRHDT and CDR2 FYEKMQ (reference sequence). The CDR3 is made up of 15 amino acids. V shed 1 base and J 0 bases; nucleotides not matched to a gene: 2. The CDR3 DNA follows: TGTGCCAGCAGCTTAGCGGGGGGTAACCAAGAGACCCAGTACTTC. Amino acids: CASSLAGGNQETQYF.

V is TRBV7-3 and J is TRBJ2-3, with D perhaps TRBD2 (5 bases). The V end lost 0 bases, the J end lost 2 bases, and 9 bases lay between the germline ends. Germline CDR1 is SGHTA and CDR2 is FQGTGA. CDR3 size: 15 residues. The CDR3 sequence: CASSLTPRATDTQYF. As DNA, the CDR3 is TGTGCCAGCAGCTTAACCCCGAGGGCCACAGATACGCAGTATTTT.

This rearrangement joins TRBV7-9 to TRBJ1-4; D ambiguous. Deletions cut 1 base from V and 7 bases from J, with 7 bases between. CDR1 is SEHNR, CDR2 FQNEAQ, per germline (reference sequence). There are 13 residues in the CDR3. In DNA, the CDR3 is TGTGCCAGCAGCTTAGGGGCAGTTGAAAAACTGTTTTTT. It yields the protein CASSLGAVEKLFF.

J is TRBJ2-7 and V is TRBV5-4; maybe TRBD2 (7 bases). From germline, CDR1 is SGHNT and CDR2 YYREEE (reference sequence). The length of the CDR3 is 14 residues. Trimming pared 5 bases from V and 9 bases from J, leaving 21 bases between. The DNA for the CDR3 is TGTGCCAGCAGTAATAAACAGGGTCCGGGGGGGCAGTACTTC. This gives the protein CASSNKQGPGGQYF.

This clone was seen more than once but under ten times. The chain is built from TRBV7-9 and TRBJ2-2; TRBD2 aligns across 8 bases. This CDR3 is built from 16 residues. Germline loops: CDR1 SEHNR, CDR2 FQNEAQ (reference sequence). The V and J ends lost 2 bases and 6 bases, in that order; junction bases with no gene match: 8. Here the CDR3 reads CASSLPGGGPSGELFF. CDR3 nucleotide sequence: TGTGCCAGCAGCTTACCGGGGGGGGGCCCGTCCGGGGAGCTGTTTTTT.

The rearrangement links TRBV12-3 or TRBV12-4 to TRBJ1-2; D is unclear. Between the trimmed V and J ends, which lost 6 bases and 4 bases, there was a span of 9 bases. CDR3 length: 12 amino acids. The CDR3 coding sequence is TGTGCCAGCAGCCTACGTGGCTATGGCTACACCTTC. Its protein product is CASSLRGYGYTF.

The V call is TRBV3-1 (or the pseudogene TRBV3-2), the J call TRBJ2-5, with 9 bases matching TRBD1. The CDR3 is made up of 15 amino acids. The junction had 9 bases not matched to a gene; V was cut back by 6 bases and J by 4 bases. Germline CDR1 and CDR2: LGHDT and YNNKEL (reference sequence). This CDR3 reads CASSYTGGAGETQYF. In DNA form, the CDR3 reads TGTGCCAGCAGTTATACAGGGGGCGCGGGAGAGACCCAGTACTTC.

CDR3: CASSLSGPSSYNEQFF. For the CDR3, the DNA is TGCGCCAGCAGCTTAAGCGGACCTAGCTCCTACAATGAGCAGTTCTTC. The rearrangement links TRBV5-1 to TRBJ2-1; possibly TRBD2 for D (5 bases). The V end was cut by 2 bases, the J end by 0 bases, with 12 bases between. The germline gives CDR1 SGHRS, CDR2 YFSETQ. CDR3 length: 16 amino acids. The full variable domain, completed using reference TRBV5-1 and TRBJ2-1, is KAGVTQTPRYLIKTRGQQVTLSCSPISGHRSVSWYQQTPGQGLQFLFEYFSETQRNKGNFPGRFSGRQFSNSRSEMNVSTLELGDSALYLCASSLSGPSSYNEQFFGPGTRLTVL.

This clone has only a few counts. V gene TRBV5-4 combines with J gene TRBJ1-2, with a possible D match to TRBD1 (6 bases). Per the germline V gene, CDR1 is SGHNT and CDR2 is YYREEE (reference sequence). This CDR3 has 11 amino acids. V shed 4 bases and J shed 7 bases, with 8 bases lying between them. The CDR3 region has the DNA TGTGCCAGCAGCGCCAGGGGTGGCTACACCTTC. Encoded protein: CASSARGGYTF.

V is TRBV5-4 and J is TRBJ2-3; D is uncertain. CDR1 SGHNT and CDR2 YYREEE come from the germline V gene (reference sequence). There are 14 residues in the CDR3. Trimming removed 3 bases from V and 1 base from J, with 9 bases in between. In nucleotides, the CDR3 is TGTGCCAGCAGCTCCAAAACAGGCACAGATACGCAGTATTTT. Translating it yields CASSSKTGTDTQYF. Full variable domain (remainder filled in from reference TRBV5-4 and TRBJ2-3): ETGVTQSPTHLIKTRGQQVTLRCSSQSGHNTVSWYQQALGQGPQFIFQYYREEENGRGNFPPRFSGLQFPNYSSELNVNALELDDSALYLCASSSKTGTDTQYFGPGTRLTVL.

This chain uses TRBV4-2 with TRBJ1-2; possibly TRBD1 for D (6 bases). This CDR3 has 12 residues. V dropped 4 bases and J dropped 8 bases, with 11 bases sitting between them. From germline, CDR1 is LGHNA and CDR2 YNFKEQ. This CDR3 is CASSPRQGGYTF. The CDR3 nucleotides read TGTGCCAGCAGCCCAAGGCAGGGGGGCTACACCTTC.

This clone was found once. The CDR3 region is CASSSQRGPYEQYF. The CDR3 region has the DNA TGCGCCAGCAGCTCCCAGCGGGGGCCCTACGAGCAGTACTTC. The chain recombines TRBV4-3 with TRBJ2-7; TRBD2 aligns across 8 bases. This CDR3 has 14 amino acids. Losses at the gene ends were 5 bases for V and 2 bases for J; bases not matched to a gene: 5. Looked up from germline, CDR1 is LGHNA and CDR2 is YSLEER.

The V call is TRBV19, the J call TRBJ1-3; D gene uncertain. Germline V gene data show CDR1 as LNHDA and CDR2 as SQIVND (reference sequence). The CDR3 is 14 amino acids. V lost 3 bases and J lost 0, with 6 bases in between. The CDR3 sequence is CASSIGGSGNTIYF. The CDR3 DNA is TGTGCCAGTAGTATTGGAGGCTCTGGAAACACCATATATTTT.

Only a few counts were recorded for this clone. This chain uses TRBV30 with TRBJ1-5; 8 nucleotides agree with TRBD1. Trimming removed 2 bases from V and 3 bases from J; junction bases left unmatched: 12. The CDR3 length is 17 residues. Germline V lookup: CDR1 GTSNPN, CDR2 SVGIG (reference sequence). In DNA form, the CDR3 reads TGTGCCTGGAGTCCGACAGGGGCGGCAAAGGTCAATCAGCCCCAGCATTTT. Its translation is CAWSPTGAAKVNQPQHF.

The rearrangement links TRBV15 to TRBJ1-5; no clear D gene. V was clipped by 8 bases and J by 1 base, with 6 bases between them. Per the germline V gene, CDR1 is LNHNV and CDR2 is YYDKDF (reference sequence). The CDR3 contains 12 residues. The CDR3 region is CATSFSNQPQHF. CDR3 nucleotides: TGTGCCACCTCCTTCAGCAATCAGCCCCAGCATTTT.

The chain uses TRBV27 and TRBJ2-2; D call uncertain. CDR3 length: 13 residues. V lost 6 bases and J lost 7, with 12 bases in between. Germline assignment: CDR1 MNHEY and CDR2 SMNVEV (reference sequence). CDR3 in DNA: TGTGCCAGCAGGACTGCTTATTTCGGGGAGCTGTTTTTT. Protein: CASRTAYFGELFF.

The genes are TRBV6-1 and TRBJ1-2; TRBD1 aligns across 8 bases. The germline gives CDR1 MNHNS, CDR2 SASEGT. Losses at the gene ends were 0 bases for V and 3 bases for J; bases not matched to a gene: 0. There are 14 residues in the CDR3. Written as DNA, the CDR3 is TGTGCCAGCAGTGAAGCACAGGGGGACTATGGCTACACCTTC. Translation: CASSEAQGDYGYTF.

V and J are TRBV2 and TRBJ2-3; tentatively, D is TRBD1 (6 bases). This CDR3 is built from 14 residues. CDR1 is SNHLY and CDR2 is FYNNEI in the germline V gene. The germline V and J ends were trimmed by 4 bases and 4 bases, with 12 bases remaining between them. Here the CDR3 DNA reads TGTGCCAGCAGTGTGACAGGTCTATCAGATACGCAGTATTTT. Translating it yields CASSVTGLSDTQYF.